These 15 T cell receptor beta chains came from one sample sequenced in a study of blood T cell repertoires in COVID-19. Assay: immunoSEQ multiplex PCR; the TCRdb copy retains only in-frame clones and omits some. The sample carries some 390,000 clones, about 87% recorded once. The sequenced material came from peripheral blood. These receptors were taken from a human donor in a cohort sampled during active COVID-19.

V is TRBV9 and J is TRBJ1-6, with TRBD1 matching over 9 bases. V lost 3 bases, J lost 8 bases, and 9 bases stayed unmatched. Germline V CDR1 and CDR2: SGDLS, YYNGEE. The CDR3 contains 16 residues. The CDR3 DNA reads TGTGCCAGCAGCGGCGGCCCGACAGGGGGAGATTCACCCCTCCACTTT. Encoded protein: CASSGGPTGGDSPLHF.

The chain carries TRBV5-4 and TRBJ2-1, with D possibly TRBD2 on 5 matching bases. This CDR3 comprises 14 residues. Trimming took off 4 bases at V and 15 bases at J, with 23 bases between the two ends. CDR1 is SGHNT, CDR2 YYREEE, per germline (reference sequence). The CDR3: CASSPSGPEGSTFF. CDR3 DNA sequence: TGTGCCAGCAGCCCCTCCGGGCCAGAGGGTAGTACGTTCTTC.

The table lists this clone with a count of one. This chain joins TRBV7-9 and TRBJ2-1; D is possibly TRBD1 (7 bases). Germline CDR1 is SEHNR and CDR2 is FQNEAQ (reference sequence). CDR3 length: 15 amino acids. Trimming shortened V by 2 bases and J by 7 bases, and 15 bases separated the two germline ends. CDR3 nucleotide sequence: TGTGCCAGCAGCTTATATCCAGGGGGGATTAATGAGCAGTTCTTC. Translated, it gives CASSLYPGGINEQFF.

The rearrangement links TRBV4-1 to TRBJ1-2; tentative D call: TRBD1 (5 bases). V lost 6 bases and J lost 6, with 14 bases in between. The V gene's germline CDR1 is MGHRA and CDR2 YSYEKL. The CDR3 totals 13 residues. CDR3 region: CASRGLSGHGYTF. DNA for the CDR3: TGCGCCAGCAGGGGACTATCAGGCCATGGCTACACCTTC.

For the CDR3, the DNA is TGTGCCTGGAGTTTTGGGGGGGGCTCCTACGAGCAGTACTTC. Residues: CAWSFGGGSYEQYF. The chain joins TRBV30 to TRBJ2-7; 7 bases map to TRBD2. V shed 2 bases and J 0 bases; nucleotides not matched to a gene: 4. Germline V lookup: CDR1 GTSNPN, CDR2 SVGIG (reference sequence). The length of the CDR3 is 14 residues.

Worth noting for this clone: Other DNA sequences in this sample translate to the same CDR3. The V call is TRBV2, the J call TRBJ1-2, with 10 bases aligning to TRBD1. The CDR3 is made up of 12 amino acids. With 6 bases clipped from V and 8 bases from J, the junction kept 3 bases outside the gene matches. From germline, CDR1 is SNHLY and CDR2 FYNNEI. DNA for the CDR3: TGTGCCAGCAGCGGGACAGGGGACGGCTACACCTTC. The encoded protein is CASSGTGDGYTF.

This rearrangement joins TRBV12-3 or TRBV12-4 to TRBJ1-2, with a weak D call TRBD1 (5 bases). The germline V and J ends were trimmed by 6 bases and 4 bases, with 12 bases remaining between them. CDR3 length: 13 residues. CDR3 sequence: CASSHDSLYGYTF. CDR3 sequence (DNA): TGTGCCAGCAGCCATGACAGCCTCTATGGCTACACCTTC.

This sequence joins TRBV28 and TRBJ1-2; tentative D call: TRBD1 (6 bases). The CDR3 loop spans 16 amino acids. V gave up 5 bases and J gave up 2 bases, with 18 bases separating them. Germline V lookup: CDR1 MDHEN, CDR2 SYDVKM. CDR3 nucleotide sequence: TGTGCCAGCAGTCGATTTGGGGGCGCGGCCAACTATGGCTACACCTTC. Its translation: CASSRFGGAANYGYTF.

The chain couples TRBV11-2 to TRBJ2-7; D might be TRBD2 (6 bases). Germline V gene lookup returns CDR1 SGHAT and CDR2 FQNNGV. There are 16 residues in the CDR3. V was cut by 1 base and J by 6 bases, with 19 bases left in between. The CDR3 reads CASSLVYGGTGSEQYF. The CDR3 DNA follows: TGTGCCAGCAGCTTAGTGTATGGCGGGACGGGTTCCGAGCAGTACTTC.

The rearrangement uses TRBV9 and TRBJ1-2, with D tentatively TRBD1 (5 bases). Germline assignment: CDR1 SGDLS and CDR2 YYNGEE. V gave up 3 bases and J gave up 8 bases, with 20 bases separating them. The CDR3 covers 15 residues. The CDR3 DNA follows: TGTGCCAGCAGCGCCGTCCCGACAGCCTATAGAGGCTACACCTTC. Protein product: CASSAVPTAYRGYTF. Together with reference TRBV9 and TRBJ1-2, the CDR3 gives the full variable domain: DSGVTQTPKHLITATGQRVTLRCSPRSGDLSVYWYQQSLDQGLQFLIQYYNGEERAKGNILERFSAQQFPDLHSELNLSSLELGDSALYFCASSAVPTAYRGYTFGSGTRLTVV.

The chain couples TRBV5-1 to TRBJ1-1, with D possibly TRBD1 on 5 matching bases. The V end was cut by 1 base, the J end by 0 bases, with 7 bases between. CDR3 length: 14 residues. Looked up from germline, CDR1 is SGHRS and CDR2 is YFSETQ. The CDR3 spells CASSLRGMNTEAFF. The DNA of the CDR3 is TGCGCCAGCAGCTTGAGGGGCATGAACACTGAAGCTTTCTTT.

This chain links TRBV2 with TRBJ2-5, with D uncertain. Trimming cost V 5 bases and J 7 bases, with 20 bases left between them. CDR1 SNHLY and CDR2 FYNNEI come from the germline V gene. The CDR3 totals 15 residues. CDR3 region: CASSNVRVHEVTQYF. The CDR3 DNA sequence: TGTGCCAGCAGTAACGTCCGGGTCCATGAGGTGACCCAGTACTTC.

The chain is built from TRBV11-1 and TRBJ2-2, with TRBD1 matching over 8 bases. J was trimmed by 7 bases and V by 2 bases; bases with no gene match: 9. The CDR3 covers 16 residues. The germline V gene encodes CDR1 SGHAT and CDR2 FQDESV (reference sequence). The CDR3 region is CASSLSAGGYVGELFF. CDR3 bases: TGTGCCAGCAGCTTATCGGCAGGGGGCTACGTCGGGGAGCTGTTTTTT. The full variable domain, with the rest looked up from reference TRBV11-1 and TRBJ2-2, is EAEVAQSPRYKITEKSQAVAFWCDPISGHATLYWYRQILGQGPELLVQFQDESVVDDSQLPKDRFSAERLKGVDSTLKIQPAELGDSAMYLCASSLSAGGYVGELFFGEGSRLTVL.

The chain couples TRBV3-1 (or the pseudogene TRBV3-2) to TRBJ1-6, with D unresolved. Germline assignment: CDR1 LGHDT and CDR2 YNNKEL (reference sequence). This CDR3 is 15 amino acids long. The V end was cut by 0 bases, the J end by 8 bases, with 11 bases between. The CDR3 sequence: CASSQELRGHSPLHF. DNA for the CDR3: TGTGCCAGCAGCCAAGAACTCCGAGGGCATTCACCCCTCCACTTT.

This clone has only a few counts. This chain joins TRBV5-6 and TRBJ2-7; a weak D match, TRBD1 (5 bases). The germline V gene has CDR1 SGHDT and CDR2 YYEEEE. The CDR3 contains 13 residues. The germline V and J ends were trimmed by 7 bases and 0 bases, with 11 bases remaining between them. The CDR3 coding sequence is TGTGCCAGCCAACCGACAGACTCCTACGAGCAGTACTTC. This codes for CASQPTDSYEQYF.